This T cell receptor (beta chain) was documented in a study of STAT5B mutations in CD4+ large granular lymphocyte leukemia. CDR3 length: 15 amino acids. Germline CDR1 reads LGHNA; CDR2 reads YSLEER. Trimming removed 0 bases at V and 8 bases at J, with 16 bases between. TCRdb's copy holds only in-frame clones and misses some; the assay was immunoSEQ multiplex PCR. In the table there are 30,000 to 40,000 clones, approximately 90% of which are singletons. This chain uses TRBV4-3 with TRBJ1-2; a possible D gene is TRBD1 (6 bases). This sequence originates from a human donor in good health. Sequenced: CD4+ T cells from blood buffy coats. The DNA for the CDR3 is TGCGCCAGCAGCCAAGAATCTCGGGGGCGTCGGGGCTACACCTTC. Its translation: CASSQESRGRRGYTF.